This T cell receptor (beta chain) was found in a study of blood T cell repertoires in COVID-19. Study overall: From T cells, B-cell-depleted T cells, or PBMCs came the material, which was cDNA or gDNA.

This CDR3 has 12 amino acids. The V and J ends lost 6 bases and 9 bases, in that order; junction bases with no gene match: 5. This clone was found a few times. In the original processing: The authors estimated nucleated cell counts from reference gene primer amplification. Assay: immunoSEQ multiplex PCR; the TCRdb copy retains only in-frame clones and omits some. V, J and clone size are those of that table, while D and trimming were read from the DNA. The sample yields 62,000 or so clones, roughly 82% seen once. The rearrangement uses TRBV12-3 or TRBV12-4 and TRBJ2-1; 7 bases fit TRBD1. Specimen: peripheral blood. The receptor comes from a human donor in a cohort sampled during active COVID-19. CDR3 in amino acids: CASRAEGAEQFF. The CDR3 nucleotides read TGTGCCAGCAGGGCAGAGGGGGCTGAGCAGTTCTTC.